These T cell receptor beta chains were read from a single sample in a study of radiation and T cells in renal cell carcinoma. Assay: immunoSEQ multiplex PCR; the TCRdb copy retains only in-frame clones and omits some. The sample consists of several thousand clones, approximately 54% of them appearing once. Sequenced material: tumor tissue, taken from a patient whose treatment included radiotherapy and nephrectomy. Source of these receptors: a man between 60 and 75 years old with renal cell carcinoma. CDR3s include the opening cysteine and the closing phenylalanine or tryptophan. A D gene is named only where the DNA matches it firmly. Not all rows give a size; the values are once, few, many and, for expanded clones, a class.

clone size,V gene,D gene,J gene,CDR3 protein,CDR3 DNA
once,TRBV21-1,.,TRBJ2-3,CASSNKAGYDTRGKGTDTQYF,TGTGCCAGCAGCAACAAAGCCGGTTACGACACGAGGGGCAAGGGGACAGATACGCAGTATTTT
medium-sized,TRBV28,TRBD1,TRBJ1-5,CASSPPGGQASNQPQHF,TGTGCCAGCAGTCCCCCGGGAGGACAGGCCAGCAATCAGCCCCAGCATTTT
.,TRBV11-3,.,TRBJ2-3,CASSLGSIPTDTQYF,TGTGCCAGCAGCTTGGGGTCGATCCCCACAGATACGCAGTATTTT
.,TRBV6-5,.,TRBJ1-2,CASSYSLGSGYTF,TGTGCCAGCAGTTACTCCCTAGGTTCCGGCTACACCTTC
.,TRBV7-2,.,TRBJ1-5,CASSLMGGYSNQPQHF,TGTGCCAGCAGCTTAATGGGGGGGTATAGCAATCAGCCCCAGCATTTT
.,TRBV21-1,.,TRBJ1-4,CAIRGECRRGRRDEKLFF,TGTGCCATCCGCGGGGAGTGTCGCAGGGGGCGCCGGGATGAAAAACTGTTTTTT
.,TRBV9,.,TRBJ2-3,CASSVSRTDTQYF,TGTGCCAGCAGCGTGAGCCGCACAGATACGCAGTATTTT
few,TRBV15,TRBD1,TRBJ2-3,CATTFGPGQRTDTQYF,TGTGCCACCACATTTGGACCGGGACAGCGCACAGATACGCAGTATTTT
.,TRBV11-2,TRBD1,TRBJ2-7,CASSLRQGYEQYF,TGTGCCAGCAGCTTACGACAGGGGTACGAGCAGTACTTC
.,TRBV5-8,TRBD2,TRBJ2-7,CASSQGLAGSYEQYF,TGTGCCAGCAGCCAAGGACTAGCGGGATCCTACGAGCAGTACTTC
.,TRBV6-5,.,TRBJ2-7,CASSVAERNEQYF,TGTGCCAGCAGTGTAGCGGAGCGCAACGAGCAGTACTTC
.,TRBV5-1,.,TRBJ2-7,CASSFLGGASSYEQYF,TGCGCCAGCAGCTTCCTCGGGGGCGCGAGCTCCTACGAGCAGTACTTC
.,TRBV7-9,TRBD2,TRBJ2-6,CASSFWTSGSGANVLTF,TGTGCCAGCAGCTTTTGGACTAGCGGCTCTGGGGCCAACGTCCTGACTTTC